Below are 4 T cell receptor beta chains sequenced from a single sample in a study of CD8+ T cells in alopecia areata. Treatment: oral pan-JAK inhibitor, 5-10 mg twice daily. It was cDNA, reverse transcribed from extracted RNA, that served as the sequencing template. Profiling relied on immunoSEQ multiplex PCR, and the TCRdb table lists in-frame clones only, not all of them. The sample has roughly 180,000 clones, 45% to 75% seen once. The sequencing used CD4+ T cells sorted from blood, collected at week 4, from a patient treated with tofacitinib. These receptors were obtained from a human donor with alopecia areata.

The rearrangement links TRBV7-9 to TRBJ2-7, with D unresolved. The CDR3 is 12 amino acids. Trimming pared 3 bases from V and 5 bases from J, leaving 8 bases between. Germline CDR1 is SEHNR and CDR2 is FQNEAQ (reference sequence). In DNA form, the CDR3 reads TGTGCCAGCAGCTTCGGATTAGACGAGCAGTACTTC. It yields the protein CASSFGLDEQYF.

This clone was seen a few times. This chain links TRBV30 with TRBJ1-2; 8 bases are a match to TRBD1. Unmatched junction bases numbered 6, after V lost 5 bases and J lost 4 bases. Germline CDR1 is GTSNPN and CDR2 is SVGIG (reference sequence). The CDR3 is made up of 13 amino acids. CDR3: CAWRTGRFYGYTF. The CDR3 DNA is TGTGCCTGGCGGACAGGGCGATTCTATGGCTACACCTTC.

The chain uses TRBV5-1 and TRBJ2-7; 7 bases fit TRBD1. V shed 4 bases, J shed 6 bases, and the junction held 7 bases outside the gene matches. The length of the CDR3 is 13 residues. The germline gives CDR1 SGHRS, CDR2 YFSETQ. Written as DNA, the CDR3 is TGCGCCAGCAGCGGGAGACAGGGAACCGAGCAGTACTTC. Translation: CASSGRQGTEQYF.

The CDR3 nucleotides are TGTGCCACCAGCAAGGATTCACCCCTCCACTTT. It translates to CATSKDSPLHF. The genes are TRBV15 and TRBJ1-6; unclear D gene. V shed 4 bases and J shed 8 bases, with 3 bases lying between them. This CDR3 spans 11 amino acids. Germline V gene lookup returns CDR1 LNHNV and CDR2 YYDKDF (reference sequence).